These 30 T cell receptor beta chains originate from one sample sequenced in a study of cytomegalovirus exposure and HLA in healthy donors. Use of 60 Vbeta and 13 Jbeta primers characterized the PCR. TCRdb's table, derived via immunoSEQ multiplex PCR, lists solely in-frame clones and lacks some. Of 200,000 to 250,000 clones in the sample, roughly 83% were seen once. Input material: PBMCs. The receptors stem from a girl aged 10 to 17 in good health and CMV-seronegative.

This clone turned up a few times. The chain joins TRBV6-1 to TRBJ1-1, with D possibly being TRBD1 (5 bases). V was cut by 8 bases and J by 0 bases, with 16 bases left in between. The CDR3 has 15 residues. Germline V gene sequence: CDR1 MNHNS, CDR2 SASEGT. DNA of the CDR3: TGTGCCAGCCGTCACGGGGGTCAGATGAACACTGAAGCTTTCTTT. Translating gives CASRHGGQMNTEAFF.

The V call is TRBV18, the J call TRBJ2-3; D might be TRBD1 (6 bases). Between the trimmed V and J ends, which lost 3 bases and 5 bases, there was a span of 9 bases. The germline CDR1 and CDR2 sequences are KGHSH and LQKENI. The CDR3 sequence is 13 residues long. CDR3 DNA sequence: TGTGCCAGCTCACCGATAGGGGGAGATACGCAGTATTTT. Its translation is CASSPIGGDTQYF.

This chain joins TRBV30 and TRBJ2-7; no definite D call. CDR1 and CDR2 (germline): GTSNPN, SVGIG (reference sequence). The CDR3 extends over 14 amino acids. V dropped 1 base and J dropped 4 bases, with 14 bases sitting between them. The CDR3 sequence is CAWSANPELYEQYF. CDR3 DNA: TGTGCCTGGAGTGCTAACCCAGAACTATACGAGCAGTACTTC.

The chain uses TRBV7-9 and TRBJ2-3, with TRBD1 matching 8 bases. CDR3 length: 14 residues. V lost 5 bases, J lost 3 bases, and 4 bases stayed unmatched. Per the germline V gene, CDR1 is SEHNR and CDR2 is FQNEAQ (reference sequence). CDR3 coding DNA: TGTGCCAGCAGCCGGGACAGGTTAACAGATACGCAGTATTTT. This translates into CASSRDRLTDTQYF.

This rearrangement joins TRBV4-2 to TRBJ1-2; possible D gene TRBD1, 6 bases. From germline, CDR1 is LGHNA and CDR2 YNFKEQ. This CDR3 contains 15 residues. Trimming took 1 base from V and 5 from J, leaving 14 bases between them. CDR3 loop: CASSQVAGEGYGYTF. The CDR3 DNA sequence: TGTGCCAGCAGCCAAGTGGCAGGGGAGGGGTATGGCTACACCTTC.

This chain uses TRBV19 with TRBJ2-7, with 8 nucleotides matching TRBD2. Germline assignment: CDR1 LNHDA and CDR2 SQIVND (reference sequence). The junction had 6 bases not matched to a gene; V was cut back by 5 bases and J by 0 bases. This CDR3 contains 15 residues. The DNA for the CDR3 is TGTGCCAGTAGTGACGCGGGAGGCAGCTCCTACGAGCAGTACTTC. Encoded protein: CASSDAGGSSYEQYF.

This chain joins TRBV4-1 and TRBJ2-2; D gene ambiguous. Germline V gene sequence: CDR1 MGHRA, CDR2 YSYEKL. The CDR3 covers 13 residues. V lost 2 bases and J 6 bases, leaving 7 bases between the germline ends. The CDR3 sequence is CASSQWLSGELFF. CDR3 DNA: TGCGCCAGCAGCCAATGGCTCTCCGGGGAGCTGTTTTTT.

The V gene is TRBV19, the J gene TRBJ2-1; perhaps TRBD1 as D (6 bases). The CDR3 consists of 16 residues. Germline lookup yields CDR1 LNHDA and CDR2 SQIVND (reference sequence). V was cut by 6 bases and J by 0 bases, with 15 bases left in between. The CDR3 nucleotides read TGTGCCAGTAGCATCAGGGGTAAGAGCTCCTACAATGAGCAGTTCTTC. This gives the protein CASSIRGKSSYNEQFF.

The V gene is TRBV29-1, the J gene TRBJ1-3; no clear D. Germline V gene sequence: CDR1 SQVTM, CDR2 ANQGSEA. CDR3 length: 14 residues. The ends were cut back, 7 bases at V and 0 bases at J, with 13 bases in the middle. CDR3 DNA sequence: TGCAGCGCCCTGCGCAGGAACTCTGGAAACACCATATATTTT. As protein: CSALRRNSGNTIYF.

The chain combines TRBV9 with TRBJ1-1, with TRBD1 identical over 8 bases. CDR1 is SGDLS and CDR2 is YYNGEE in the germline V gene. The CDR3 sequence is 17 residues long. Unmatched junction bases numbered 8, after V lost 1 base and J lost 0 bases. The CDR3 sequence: CASSVSRTTGVNTEAFF. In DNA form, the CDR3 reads TGTGCCAGCAGCGTAAGTAGAACGACAGGGGTGAACACTGAAGCTTTCTTT.

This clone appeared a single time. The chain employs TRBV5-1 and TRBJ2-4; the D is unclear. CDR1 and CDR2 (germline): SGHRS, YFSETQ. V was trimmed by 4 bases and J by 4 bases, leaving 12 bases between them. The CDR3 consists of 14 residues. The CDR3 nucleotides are TGCGCCAGCAGCATTGACAATTCGAAAAACATTCAGTACTTC. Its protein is CASSIDNSKNIQYF. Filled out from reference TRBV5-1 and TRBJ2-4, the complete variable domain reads KAGVTQTPRYLIKTRGQQVTLSCSPISGHRSVSWYQQTPGQGLQFLFEYFSETQRNKGNFPGRFSGRQFSNSRSEMNVSTLELGDSALYLCASSIDNSKNIQYFGAGTRLSVL.

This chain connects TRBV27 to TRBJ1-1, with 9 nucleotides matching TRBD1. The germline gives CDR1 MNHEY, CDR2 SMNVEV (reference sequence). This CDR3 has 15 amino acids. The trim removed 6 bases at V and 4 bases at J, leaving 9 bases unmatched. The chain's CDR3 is CASRSQGAQVTEAFF. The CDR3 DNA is TGTGCCAGCAGGTCACAGGGGGCGCAGGTCACTGAAGCTTTCTTT.

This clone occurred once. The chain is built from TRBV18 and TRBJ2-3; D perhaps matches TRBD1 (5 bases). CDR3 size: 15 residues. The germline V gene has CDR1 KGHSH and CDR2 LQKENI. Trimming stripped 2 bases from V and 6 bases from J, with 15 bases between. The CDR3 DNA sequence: TGTGCCAGCTCACCAACCGCAGGGTCAGGTGATACGCAGTATTTT. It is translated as CASSPTAGSGDTQYF.

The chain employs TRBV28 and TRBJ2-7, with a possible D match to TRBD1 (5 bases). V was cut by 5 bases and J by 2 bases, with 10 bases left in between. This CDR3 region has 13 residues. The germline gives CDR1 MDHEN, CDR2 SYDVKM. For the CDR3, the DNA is TGTGCCAGCAGTGTACAGGAAACCTACGAGCAGTACTTC. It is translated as CASSVQETYEQYF.

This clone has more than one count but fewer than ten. CDR3 nucleotides: TGTGCCAGCAGTCCAATGAGCTCTGGGGCCAACGTCCTGACTTTC. Translating gives CASSPMSSGANVLTF. The chain carries TRBV27 and TRBJ2-6; D gene uncertain. The CDR3 sequence is 15 residues long. The V and J ends lost 5 bases and 0 bases respectively, with 8 bases between them. In germline, CDR1 is MNHEY, CDR2 SMNVEV (reference sequence).

Here the CDR3 reads CASSLVPSGGSTDTQYF. The DNA of the CDR3 is TGTGCCAGCAGCTTAGTGCCCAGCGGGGGGAGCACAGATACGCAGTATTTT. The chain carries TRBV7-2 and TRBJ2-3; 9 bases line up with TRBD2. This CDR3 has 17 amino acids. After removal of 1 base from V and 0 bases from J, the junction contained 5 bases not matched to a gene. Per the germline V gene, CDR1 is SGHTA and CDR2 is FQGNSA.

CDR3 DNA: TGTGCCAGTAGTCCGCGACTAGCGGGAGTGGATGAGCAGTTCTTC. Encoded protein: CASSPRLAGVDEQFF. This sequence joins TRBV19 and TRBJ2-1; 12 bases are a match to TRBD2. The CDR3 covers 15 residues. Germline V gene lookup returns CDR1 LNHDA and CDR2 SQIVND (reference sequence). V trimming: 5 bases; J trimming: 8 bases; junction bases outside the gene matches: 7.

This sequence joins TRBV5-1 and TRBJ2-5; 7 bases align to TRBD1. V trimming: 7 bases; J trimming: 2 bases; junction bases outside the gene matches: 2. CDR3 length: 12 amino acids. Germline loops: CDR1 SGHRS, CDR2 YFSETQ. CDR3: CASATGQETQYF. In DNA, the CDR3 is TGCGCCAGCGCGACAGGGCAAGAGACCCAGTACTTC. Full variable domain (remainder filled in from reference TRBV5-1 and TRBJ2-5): KAGVTQTPRYLIKTRGQQVTLSCSPISGHRSVSWYQQTPGQGLQFLFEYFSETQRNKGNFPGRFSGRQFSNSRSEMNVSTLELGDSALYLCASATGQETQYFGPGTRLLVL.

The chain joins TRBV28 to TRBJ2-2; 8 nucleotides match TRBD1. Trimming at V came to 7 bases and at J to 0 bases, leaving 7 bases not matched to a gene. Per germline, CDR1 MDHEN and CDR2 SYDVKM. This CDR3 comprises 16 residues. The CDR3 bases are TGTGCCAGCATTACAGGGGGTCTCACGAACACCGGGGAGCTGTTTTTT. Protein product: CASITGGLTNTGELFF.

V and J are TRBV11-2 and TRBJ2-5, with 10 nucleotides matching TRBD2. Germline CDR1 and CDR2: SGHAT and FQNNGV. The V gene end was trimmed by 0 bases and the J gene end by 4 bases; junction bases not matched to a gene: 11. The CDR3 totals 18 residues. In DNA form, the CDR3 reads TGTGCCAGCAGCTTAGATTCCCGCCCAGCGGGGGGGCGAGAGACCCAGTACTTC. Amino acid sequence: CASSLDSRPAGGRETQYF.

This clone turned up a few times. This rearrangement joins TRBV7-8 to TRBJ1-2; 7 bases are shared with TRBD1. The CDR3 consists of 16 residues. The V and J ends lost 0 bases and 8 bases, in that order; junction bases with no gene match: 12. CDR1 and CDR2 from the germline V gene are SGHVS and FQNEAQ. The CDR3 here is CASSLARGQRREGYTF. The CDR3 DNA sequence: TGTGCCAGCAGCTTAGCGAGGGGACAGCGGCGGGAAGGCTACACCTTC.

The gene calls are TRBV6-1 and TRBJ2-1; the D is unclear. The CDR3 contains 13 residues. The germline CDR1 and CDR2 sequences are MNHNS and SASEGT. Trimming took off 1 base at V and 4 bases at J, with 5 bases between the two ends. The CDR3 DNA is TGTGCCAGCAGTGAAGTTGTATACAATGAGCAGTTCTTC. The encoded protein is CASSEVVYNEQFF.

DNA for the CDR3: TGCGCCAGCAGCTGGAGCGGGGGAACCTACGAGCAGTACTTC. Residues: CASSWSGGTYEQYF. The V gene is TRBV5-1, the J gene TRBJ2-7, with 8 positions matching TRBD2. The trim removed 3 bases at V and 2 bases at J, leaving 4 bases unmatched. Germline loops: CDR1 SGHRS, CDR2 YFSETQ. The CDR3 contains 14 residues.

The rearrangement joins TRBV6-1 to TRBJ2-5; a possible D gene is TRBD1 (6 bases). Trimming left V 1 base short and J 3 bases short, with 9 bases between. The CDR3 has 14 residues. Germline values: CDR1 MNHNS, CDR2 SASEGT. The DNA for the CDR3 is TGTGCCAGCAGTGAAGACAGGGTGAAAGAGACCCAGTACTTC. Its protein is CASSEDRVKETQYF.

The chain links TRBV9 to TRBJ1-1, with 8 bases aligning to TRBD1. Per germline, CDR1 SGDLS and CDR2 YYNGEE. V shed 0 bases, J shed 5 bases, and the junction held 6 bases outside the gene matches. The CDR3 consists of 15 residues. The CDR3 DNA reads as TGTGCCAGCAGCGTAGTTGTCACAGGGGGAACTGAAGCTTTCTTT. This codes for CASSVVVTGGTEAFF.

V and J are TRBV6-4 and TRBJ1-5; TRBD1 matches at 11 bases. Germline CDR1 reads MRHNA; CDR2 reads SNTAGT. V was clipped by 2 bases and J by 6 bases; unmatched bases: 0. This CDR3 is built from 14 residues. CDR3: CASSDGTGGQPQHF. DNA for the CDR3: TGTGCCAGCAGTGACGGGACAGGGGGTCAGCCCCAGCATTTT.

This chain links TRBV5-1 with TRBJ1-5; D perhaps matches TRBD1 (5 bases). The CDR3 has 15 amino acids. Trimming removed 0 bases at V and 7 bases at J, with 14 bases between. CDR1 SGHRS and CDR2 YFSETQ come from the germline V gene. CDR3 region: CASSLEGPESQPQHF. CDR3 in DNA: TGCGCCAGCAGCTTGGAGGGGCCCGAGAGCCAGCCCCAGCATTTT.

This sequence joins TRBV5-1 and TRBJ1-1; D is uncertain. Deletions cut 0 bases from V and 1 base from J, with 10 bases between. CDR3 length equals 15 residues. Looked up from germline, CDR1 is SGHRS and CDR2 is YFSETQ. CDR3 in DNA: TGCGCCAGCAGCTTGGCCCCGGGAGGGAACACTGAAGCTTTCTTT. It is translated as CASSLAPGGNTEAFF.

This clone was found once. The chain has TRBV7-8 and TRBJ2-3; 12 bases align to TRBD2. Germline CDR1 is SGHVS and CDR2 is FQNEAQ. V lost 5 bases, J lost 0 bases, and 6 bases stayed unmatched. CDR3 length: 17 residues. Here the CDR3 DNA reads TGTGCCAGCAGCCTCGGACTAGCGGGGCCTAGCACAGATACGCAGTATTTT. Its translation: CASSLGLAGPSTDTQYF. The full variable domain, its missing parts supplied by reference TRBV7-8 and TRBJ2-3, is GAGVSQSPRYKVAKRGQDVALRCDPISGHVSLFWYQQALGQGPEFLTYFQNEAQLDKSGLPSDRFFAERPEGSVSTLKIQRTQQEDSAVYLCASSLGLAGPSTDTQYFGPGTRLTVL.

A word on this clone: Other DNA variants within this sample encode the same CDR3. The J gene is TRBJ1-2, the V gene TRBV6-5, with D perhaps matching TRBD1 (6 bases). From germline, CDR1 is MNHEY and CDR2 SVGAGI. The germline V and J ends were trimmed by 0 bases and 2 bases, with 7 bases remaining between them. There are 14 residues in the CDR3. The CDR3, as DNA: TGTGCCAGCAGTTACTCGGGACAAAACTATGGCTACACCTTC. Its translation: CASSYSGQNYGYTF.